This TCR beta chain was profiled in a study of beta chain features in type 1 diabetes. The CDR3 covers 13 residues. Germline loops: CDR1 MDHEN, CDR2 SYDVKM. Unmatched junction bases numbered 0, after V lost 3 bases and J lost 6 bases. One heparinised blood draw averaging roughly 100 mL was given by each donor. A few counts support this clone. Its antigen is undetermined. The sequenced template was cDNA made from the entire isolated RNA. Regulatory, naive and central memory T cell samples averaged approximately 3.8 million reads. Some clones are missing from TCRdb's copy, which holds only in-frame ones; the method was immunoSEQ multiplex PCR. Here the sample spans roughly 500,000 clones, roughly 31% being singletons. Overall study results and limits: Cells with high TCR expression could be over-represented when cDNA is sequenced.

The specimen was naive CD4+ T cells from blood. The chain couples TRBV28 to TRBJ2-1; 9 bases line up with TRBD2. The sequence came from a man aged 18-30 years in good health. CDR3: CASSLGLANEQFF. In nucleotides, the CDR3 is TGTGCCAGCAGTTTGGGACTAGCCAATGAGCAGTTCTTC.